This paragraph reports one T cell receptor beta chain. What it binds is not known. The sample's time point: week 47, end of study. Vaccination used 300 ug of mutant IDH1 20-mer peptide per dose, with topical imiquimod. This specimen belongs to a study of a mutant IDH1 vaccine in newly diagnosed glioma. Study-level information: Patients' prior therapy spanned radiotherapy, temozolomide, or both; most underwent both. Week 47 marked visit V13, whereas week 35 marked visit V12.

The ends lost 5 bases at V and 2 bases at J; junction bases unmatched: 5. Germline loops: CDR1 SGHVS, CDR2 FQNEAQ. CDR3 size: 15 residues. Sequencing was performed with immunoSEQ multiplex PCR; in TCRdb, only in-frame clones are kept and a portion is missing. The repertoire holds 30,000 to 40,000 clones, with more than 80% as singletons. The sequence came from a woman between 40 and 50 years old with glioma. The chain employs TRBV7-8 and TRBJ2-2, with 7 bases aligning to TRBD2. The specimen comprised PBMCs, sampled from a glioma patient whose treatment included an IDH1 peptide vaccine. CDR3 loop: CASSPREGNTGELFF. Here the CDR3 DNA reads TGTGCCAGCAGCCCAAGGGAGGGTAACACCGGGGAGCTGTTTTTT.